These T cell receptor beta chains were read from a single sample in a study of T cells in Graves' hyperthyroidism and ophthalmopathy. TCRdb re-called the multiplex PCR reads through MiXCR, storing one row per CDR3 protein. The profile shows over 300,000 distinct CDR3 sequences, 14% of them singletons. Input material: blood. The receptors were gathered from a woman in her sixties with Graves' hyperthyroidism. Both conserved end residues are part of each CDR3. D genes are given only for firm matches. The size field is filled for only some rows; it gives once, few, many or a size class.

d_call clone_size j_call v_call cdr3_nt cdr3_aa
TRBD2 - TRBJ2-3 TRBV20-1 TGCAGTGCTTCCTCGCGGGAGTTCACAGATACGCAGTATTTT CSASSREFTDTQYF
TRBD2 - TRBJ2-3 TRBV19 TGTGCCACCCGGACTAGCGGGGGCGCGGCAGATACGCAGTATTTT CATRTSGGAADTQYF
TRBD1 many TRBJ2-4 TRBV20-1 TGCAGTGCTATTCCGGGACAGGGATACATTCAGTACTTC CSAIPGQGYIQYF
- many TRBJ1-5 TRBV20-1 TGCAGTGCTTGGGACGTAGCTAAATCAGCCCCAGGGCAGCCCCAGCATTTT CSAWDVAKSAPGQPQHF
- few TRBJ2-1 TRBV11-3 TGTGCCAGCAGCCTATCGGCCCTAGCGTCCTACAATGAGCAGTTCTTC CASSLSALASYNEQFF
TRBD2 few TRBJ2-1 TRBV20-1 TGCAGTGCTAGAACTAGCGGGACCTCCTACAATGAGCAGTTCTTC CSARTSGTSYNEQFF
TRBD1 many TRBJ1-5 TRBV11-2 TGTGCCAGCAGCCGGGACAGTGATCAGCCCCAGCATTTT CASSRDSDQPQHF
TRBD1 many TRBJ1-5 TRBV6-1 TGTGCCAGCAGTGCCGGGACAGGGTATAGCAATCAGCCCCAGCATTTT CASSAGTGYSNQPQHF
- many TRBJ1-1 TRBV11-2 TGTGCCAGCAGCTTAACCCCAACCTCCCCTGAAGCTTTCTTT CASSLTPTSPEAFF
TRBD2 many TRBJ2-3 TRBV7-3 TGTGCCAGCAGCCGACTAGCGGGAGGACTTATTGCCACGCAGTATTTT CASSRLAGGLIATQYF
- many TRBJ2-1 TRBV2 TGTGCCAGCAGTCAAGGTTTAAGCTCCTACAATGAGCAGTTCTTC CASSQGLSSYNEQFF
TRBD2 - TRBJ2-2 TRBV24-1 TGTGCCACCAGTGACGCGGGACTAGCTCCCGGGGAGCTGTTTTTT CATSDAGLAPGELFF
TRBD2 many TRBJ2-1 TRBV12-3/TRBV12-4 TGTGCCAGCAGTCGGGGGGCTAGCGGGAGTTACAATGAGCAGTTCTTC CASSRGASGSYNEQFF
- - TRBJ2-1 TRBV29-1 TGCAGCGTGGGGGGGGGGGGCCGCGAGCAGTTCTTC CSVGGGGREQFF
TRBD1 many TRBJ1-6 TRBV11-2 TGTGCCAGCTCGAGACAGGGCTCACCCCTCCACTTT CASSRQGSPLHF
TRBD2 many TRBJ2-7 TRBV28 TGTGCCAGCAGTTCTACTAGCGGCCTCTCCTACGAGCAGTACTTC CASSSTSGLSYEQYF
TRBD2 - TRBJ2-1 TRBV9 TGTGCCAGCAGCGTCCTAGGAGGGACTAGCGGGAGGGCCCTTGAGCAGTTCTTC CASSVLGGTSGRALEQFF
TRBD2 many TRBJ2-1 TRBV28 TGTGCCAGCAGCACCCCGGGGGGGGGCGATGAGCAGTTCTTC CASSTPGGGDEQFF
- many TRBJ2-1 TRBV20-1 TGCAGTGCTAGGGGGCTTAGCTCCTACAATGAGCAGTTCTTC CSARGLSSYNEQFF
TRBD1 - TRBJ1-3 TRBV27 TGTGCCAGCAGTTCGACAGGGAACCTTGGAAACACCATATATTTT CASSSTGNLGNTIYF
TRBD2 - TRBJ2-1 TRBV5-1 TGCGCCAGCAGATTAGGACTAGCGGGATCGAATGAGCAGTTCTTC CASRLGLAGSNEQFF
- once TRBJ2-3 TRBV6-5 TGTGCCAGCAGTTATGAGTCGCCGCAAGATACGCAGTATTTT CASSYESPQDTQYF
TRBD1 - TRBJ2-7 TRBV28 TGTGCCAGCAGTTTTCCAAGTGACAGGGAGAGGAACGAGCAGTACTTC CASSFPSDRERNEQYF
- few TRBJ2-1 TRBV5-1 TGCGCCAGCAGCGTAGGGACTTATTATATCTACAATGAGCAGTTCTTC CASSVGTYYIYNEQFF
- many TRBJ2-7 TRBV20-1 TGCAGTGCTACGGTTAGCGGCTACGAGCAGTACTTC CSATVSGYEQYF
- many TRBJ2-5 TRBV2 TGTGCCAGCACGGCGGGGTACCAAGAGACCCAGTACTTC CASTAGYQETQYF
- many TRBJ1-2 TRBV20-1 TGCAGTGCTAGTGTGACAGACTATGGCTACACCTTC CSASVTDYGYTF
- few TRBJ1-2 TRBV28 TGTGCCAGCAGTCGACCCGACCGGGGTGGCTACACCTTC CASSRPDRGGYTF
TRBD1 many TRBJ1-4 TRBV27 TGTGCCAGCAGTTTAATTCAGGGGGCACGGACTAATGAAAAACTGTTTTTT CASSLIQGARTNEKLFF
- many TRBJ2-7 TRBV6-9 TGTGCCAGCAGCCGAGTCTGGGACAACTACGAGCAGTACTTC CASSRVWDNYEQYF
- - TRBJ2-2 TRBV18 TGTGCCAGCTCACTAATTGGGACGCGCGCGAACACCGGGGAGCTGTTTTTT CASSLIGTRANTGELFF
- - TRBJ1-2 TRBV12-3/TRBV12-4 TGTGCCACCAAGACAGACCCTAACTATGGCTACACCTTC CATKTDPNYGYTF
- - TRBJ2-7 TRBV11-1 TGTGCCAGCAGCTTAAGTGGCGGCGACTACGAGCAGTACTTC CASSLSGGDYEQYF
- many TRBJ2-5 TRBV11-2 TGTGCCAGCAGCTTAGTGAGGCGTGGCAGCTCGTCAGGAGAGACCCAGTACTTC CASSLVRRGSSSGETQYF
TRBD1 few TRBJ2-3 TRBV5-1 TGCGCCAGCCGAATCGGGACAGACACAGATACGCAGTATTTT CASRIGTDTDTQYF
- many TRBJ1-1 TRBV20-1 TGCAGTGCTAGAGATCCCCGGGACCGGCGATTTAACACTGAAGCTTTCTTT CSARDPRDRRFNTEAFF
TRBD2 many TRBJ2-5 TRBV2 TGTGCCAGCAGTAGACTAGCGGGAGGCGGGGAGACCCAGTACTTC CASSRLAGGGETQYF
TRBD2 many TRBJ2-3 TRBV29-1 TGCAGCGTCCTGGGACTAGCGCCCACAGATACGCAGTATTTT CSVLGLAPTDTQYF
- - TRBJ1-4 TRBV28 TGTGCCAGCAGCCCCCCTGGAGGGATTGCAACTAATGAAAAACTGTTTTTT CASSPPGGIATNEKLFF
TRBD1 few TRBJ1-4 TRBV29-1 TGCAGCGTTGGGGGACAGGATAATGAAAAACTGTTTTTT CSVGGQDNEKLFF
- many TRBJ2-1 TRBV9 TGTGCCAGCAGCGTAGTGGGACTGGTGAGCTCCTACAATGAGCAGTTCTTC CASSVVGLVSSYNEQFF
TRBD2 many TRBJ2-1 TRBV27 TGTGCCAGCAGTTTATACGGGGGGACCTACAATGAGCAGTTCTTC CASSLYGGTYNEQFF
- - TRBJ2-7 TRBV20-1 TGCAGTGCTAGAGATTCCCCCACATTGACCTACGAGCAGTACTTC CSARDSPTLTYEQYF
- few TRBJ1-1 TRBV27 TGTGCCAGCAGTTTTTCAGGGCGGAACACTGAAGCTTTCTTT CASSFSGRNTEAFF
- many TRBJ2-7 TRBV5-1 TGCGCCAGCAGCTTGTTCGCGGGCGGGTCCTACGAGCAGTACTTC CASSLFAGGSYEQYF
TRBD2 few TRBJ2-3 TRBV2 TGTGCCAGCAGTGAAGGGCTAGCGGGCACAGATACGCAGTATTTT CASSEGLAGTDTQYF
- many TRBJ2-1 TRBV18 TGTGCCAGCTCACCACTAGATGGTTCCTACAATGAGCAGTTCTTC CASSPLDGSYNEQFF
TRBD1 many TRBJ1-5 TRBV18 TGTGCCAGCTCACCATTCGGACAGGACTATAGCAATCAGCCCCAGCATTTT CASSPFGQDYSNQPQHF